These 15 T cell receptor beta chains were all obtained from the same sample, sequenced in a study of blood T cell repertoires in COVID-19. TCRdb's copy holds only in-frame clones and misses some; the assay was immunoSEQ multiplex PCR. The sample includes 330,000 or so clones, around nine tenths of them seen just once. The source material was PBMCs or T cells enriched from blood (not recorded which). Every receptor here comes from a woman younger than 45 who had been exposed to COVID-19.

This CDR3 reads CASSYSSVGGLNEQFF. In DNA, the CDR3 is TGTGCCAGCAGTTACTCGTCGGTGGGAGGGCTAAATGAGCAGTTCTTC. The rearrangement uses TRBV6-5 and TRBJ2-1, with TRBD2 matching over 7 bases. The germline CDR1 and CDR2 sequences are MNHEY and SVGAGI. V shed 0 bases and J 7 bases; nucleotides not matched to a gene: 9. The CDR3 extends over 16 amino acids.

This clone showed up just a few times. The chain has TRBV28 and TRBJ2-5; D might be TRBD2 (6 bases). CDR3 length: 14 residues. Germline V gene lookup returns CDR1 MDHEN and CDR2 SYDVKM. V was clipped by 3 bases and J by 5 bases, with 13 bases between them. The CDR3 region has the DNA TGTGCCAGCAGTTTGCGTGGCGGGATGGAGACCCAGTACTTC. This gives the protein CASSLRGGMETQYF.

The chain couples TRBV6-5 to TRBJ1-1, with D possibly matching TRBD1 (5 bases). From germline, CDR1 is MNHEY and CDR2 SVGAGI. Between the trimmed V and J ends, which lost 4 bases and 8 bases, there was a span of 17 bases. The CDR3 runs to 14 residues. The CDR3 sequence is CASSSRHRGFEAFF. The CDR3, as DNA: TGTGCCAGCAGTTCTCGTCACCGGGGGTTCGAAGCTTTCTTT.

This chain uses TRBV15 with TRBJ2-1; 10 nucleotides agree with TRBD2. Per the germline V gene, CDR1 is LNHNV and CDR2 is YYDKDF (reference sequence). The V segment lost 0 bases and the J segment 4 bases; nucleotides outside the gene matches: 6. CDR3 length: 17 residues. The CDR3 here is CATSRDSRTSGYNEQFF. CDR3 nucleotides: TGTGCCACCAGCAGAGATAGTAGGACTAGCGGATACAATGAGCAGTTCTTC.

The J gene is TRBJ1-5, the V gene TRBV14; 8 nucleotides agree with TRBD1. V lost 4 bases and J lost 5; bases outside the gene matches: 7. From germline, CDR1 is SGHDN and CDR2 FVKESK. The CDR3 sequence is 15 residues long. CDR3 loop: CASSPMDRVYQPQHF. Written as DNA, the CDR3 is TGTGCCAGCAGCCCGATGGACAGGGTGTATCAGCCCCAGCATTTT. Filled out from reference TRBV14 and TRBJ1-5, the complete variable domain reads EAGVTQFPSHSVIEKGQTVTLRCDPISGHDNLYWYRRVMGKEIKFLLHFVKESKQDESGMPNNRFLAERTGGTYSTLKVQPAELEDSGVYFCASSPMDRVYQPQHFGDGTRLSIL.

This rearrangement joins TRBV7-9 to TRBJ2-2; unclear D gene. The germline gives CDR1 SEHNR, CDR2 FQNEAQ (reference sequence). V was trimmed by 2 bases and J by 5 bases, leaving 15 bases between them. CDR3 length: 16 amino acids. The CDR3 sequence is CASSLRLAEPTGELFF. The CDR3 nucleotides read TGTGCCAGCAGCTTAAGGTTGGCGGAGCCAACCGGGGAGCTGTTTTTT. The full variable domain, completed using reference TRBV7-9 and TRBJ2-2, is DTGVSQNPRHKITKRGQNVTFRCDPISEHNRLYWYRQTLGQGPEFLTYFQNEAQLEKSRLLSDRFSAERPKGSFSTLEIQRTEQGDSAMYLCASSLRLAEPTGELFFGEGSRLTVL.

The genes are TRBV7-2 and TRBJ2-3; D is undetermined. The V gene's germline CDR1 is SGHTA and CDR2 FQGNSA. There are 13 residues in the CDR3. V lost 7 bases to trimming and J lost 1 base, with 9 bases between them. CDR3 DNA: TGTGCCAGCACCCAGAGGCGCACAGATACGCAGTATTTT. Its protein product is CASTQRRTDTQYF.

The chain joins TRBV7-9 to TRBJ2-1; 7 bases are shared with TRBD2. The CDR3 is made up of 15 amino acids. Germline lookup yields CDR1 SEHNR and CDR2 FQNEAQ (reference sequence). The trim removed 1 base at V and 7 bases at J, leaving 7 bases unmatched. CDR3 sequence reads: CASSLGSGLGNEQFF. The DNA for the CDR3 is TGTGCCAGCAGCTTAGGATCCGGACTAGGAAATGAGCAGTTCTTC.

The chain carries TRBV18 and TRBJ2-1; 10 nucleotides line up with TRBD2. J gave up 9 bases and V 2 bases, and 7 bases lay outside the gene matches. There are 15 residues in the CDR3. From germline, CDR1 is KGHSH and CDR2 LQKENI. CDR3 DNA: TGTGCCAGCTCACCAAACCTAGCGGGAGAGGTTGAGCAGTTCTTC. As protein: CASSPNLAGEVEQFF.

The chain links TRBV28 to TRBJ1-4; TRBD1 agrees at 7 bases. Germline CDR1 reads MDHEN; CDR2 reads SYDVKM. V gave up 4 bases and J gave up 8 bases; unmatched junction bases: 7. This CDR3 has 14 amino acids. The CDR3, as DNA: TGTGCCAGCAGTTCGACAGGGAGAGACGAAAAACTGTTTTTT. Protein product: CASSSTGRDEKLFF.

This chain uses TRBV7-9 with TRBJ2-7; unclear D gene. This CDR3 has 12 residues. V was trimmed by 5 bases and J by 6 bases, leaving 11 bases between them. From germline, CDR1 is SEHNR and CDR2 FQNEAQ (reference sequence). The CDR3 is CASSPPPREQYF. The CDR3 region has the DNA TGTGCCAGCAGCCCCCCCCCGCGCGAGCAGTACTTC.

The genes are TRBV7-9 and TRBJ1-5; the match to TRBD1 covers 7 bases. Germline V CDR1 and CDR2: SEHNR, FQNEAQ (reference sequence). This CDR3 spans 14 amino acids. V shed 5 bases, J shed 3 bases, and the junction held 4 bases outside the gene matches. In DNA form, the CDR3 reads TGTGCCAGCAGCCGACAGGGAGACAATCAGCCCCAGCATTTT. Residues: CASSRQGDNQPQHF.

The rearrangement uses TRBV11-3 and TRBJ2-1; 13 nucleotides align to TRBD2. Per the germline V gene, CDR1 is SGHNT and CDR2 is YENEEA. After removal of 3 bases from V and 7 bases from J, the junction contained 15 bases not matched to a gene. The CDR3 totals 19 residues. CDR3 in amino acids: CASSFGGLAGAWVGNEQFF. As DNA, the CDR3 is TGTGCCAGCAGCTTTGGAGGACTAGCGGGAGCCTGGGTGGGAAATGAGCAGTTCTTC.

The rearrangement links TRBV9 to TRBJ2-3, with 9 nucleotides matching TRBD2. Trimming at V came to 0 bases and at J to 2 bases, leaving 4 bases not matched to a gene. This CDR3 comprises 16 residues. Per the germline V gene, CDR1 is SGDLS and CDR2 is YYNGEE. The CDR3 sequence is CASSVELAGTTDTQYF. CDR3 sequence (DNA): TGTGCCAGCAGCGTAGAACTAGCGGGTACCACAGATACGCAGTATTTT.

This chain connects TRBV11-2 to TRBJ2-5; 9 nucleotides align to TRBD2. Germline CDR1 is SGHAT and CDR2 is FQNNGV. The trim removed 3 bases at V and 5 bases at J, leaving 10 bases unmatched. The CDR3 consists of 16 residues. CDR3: CASSFRSRTSAETQYF. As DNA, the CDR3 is TGTGCCAGCAGCTTCCGGAGCAGGACTAGCGCGGAGACCCAGTACTTC.